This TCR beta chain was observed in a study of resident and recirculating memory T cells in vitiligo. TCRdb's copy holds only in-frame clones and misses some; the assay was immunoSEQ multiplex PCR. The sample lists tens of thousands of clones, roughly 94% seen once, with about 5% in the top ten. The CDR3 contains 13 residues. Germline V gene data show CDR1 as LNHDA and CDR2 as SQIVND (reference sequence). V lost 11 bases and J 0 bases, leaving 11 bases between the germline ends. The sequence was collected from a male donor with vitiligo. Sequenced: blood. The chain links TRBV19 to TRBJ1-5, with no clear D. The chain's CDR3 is CAAGGSSNQPQHF. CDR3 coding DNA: TGTGCCGCAGGAGGCAGTAGCAATCAGCCCCAGCATTTT.